The rows below give T cell receptor beta chains drawn from one sample of a study of identical twins. TCRdb reprocessed the 5' RACE reads via MiXCR and lists one record per CDR3 protein. The sample contains 500,000 or so distinct CDR3 sequences, 14% of which appear only once. The data were also submitted as part of a second study, on yellow fever vaccine responses in identical twins.

The sample consisted of CD4+ T cells sorted from blood. These receptors were obtained from a woman aged 18-30 years in good health. Both conserved end residues are part of each CDR3. The D gene is left open where the match is weak. Clone size is shown for a subset of rows, as once, few, many or a class of expanded clone.

abundance	len	j_gene	d_gene	v_gene	CDR3aa	CDR3nt
few	14	TRBJ2-7	TRBD1	TRBV7-2	CASSLVGGRNEQYF	TGTGCCAGCAGCTTAGTAGGGGGCAGGAACGAGCAGTACTTC
.	14	TRBJ2-7	.	TRBV20-1	CSAFAASAAYEQYF	TGCAGTGCCTTTGCGGCTAGCGCAGCCTACGAGCAGTACTTC
.	14	TRBJ1-4	TRBD1	TRBV12-3/TRBV12-4	CASSLSQGGEKLFF	TGTGCCAGCAGTTTAAGCCAGGGGGGAGAAAAACTGTTTTTT
many	17	TRBJ2-3	TRBD2	TRBV27	CASSLSSSGGRPDTQYF	TGTGCCAGCAGTTTATCGAGTAGCGGGGGGCGCCCAGATACGCAGTATTTT
.	15	TRBJ2-1	.	TRBV12-3/TRBV12-4	CASSLGGTPGQKQFF	TGTGCCAGCAGTTTAGGTGGCACTCCGGGTCAAAAGCAGTTCTTC
.	15	TRBJ2-2	.	TRBV7-9	CASSLGGSQTGELFF	TGTGCCAGCAGCTTAGGTGGGAGCCAGACCGGGGAGCTGTTTTTT
.	17	TRBJ2-1	TRBD2	TRBV2	CASKGSGGQGSYNEQFF	TGTGCCAGCAAGGGTAGCGGGGGGCAGGGTTCCTACAATGAGCAGTTCTTC
many	16	TRBJ1-6	TRBD1	TRBV4-2	CASSQESRQGNSPLHF	TGTGCCAGCAGCCAAGAATCGCGACAGGGGAATTCACCCCTCCACTTT
few	16	TRBJ2-6	.	TRBV5-1	CASGEQGKTGANVLTF	TGCGCCAGCGGGGAACAGGGAAAGACTGGGGCCAACGTCCTGACTTTC
.	17	TRBJ1-4	TRBD1	TRBV9	CASSALTGGGSNEKLFF	TGTGCCAGCAGCGCCCTGACAGGGGGCGGGTCTAATGAAAAACTGTTTTTT
few	13	TRBJ2-1	.	TRBV24-1	CATSDGVGNEQFF	TGTGCCACCAGTGACGGGGTGGGGAATGAGCAGTTCTTC
.	14	TRBJ2-4	TRBD2	TRBV19	CASSRGTSGNIQYF	TGTGCCAGTAGCCGAGGGACTAGCGGAAACATTCAGTACTTC
few	15	TRBJ2-1	TRBD2	TRBV20-1	CSARDRGLAGNEQFF	TGCAGTGCTAGAGATAGGGGACTAGCGGGCAACGAGCAGTTCTTC
many	15	TRBJ2-4	TRBD1	TRBV4-3	CASSHGQGASDIQYF	TGCGCCAGCAGCCACGGACAGGGGGCGTCGGACATTCAGTACTTC
.	16	TRBJ2-5	.	TRBV9	CASSAGLRGRQETQYF	TGTGCCAGCAGCGCCGGTCTGCGCGGCCGTCAAGAGACCCAGTACTTC
few	12	TRBJ2-3	.	TRBV28	CASRYPGGTQYF	TGTGCCAGCAGGTACCCCGGCGGGACGCAGTATTTT
few	13	TRBJ1-1	TRBD1	TRBV29-1	CSGNRGGDTEAFF	TGCAGCGGTAACAGGGGAGGGGACACTGAAGCTTTCTTT
.	14	TRBJ2-7	TRBD2	TRBV15	CATSLLAGPYEQYF	TGTGCCACCAGCTTACTAGCGGGGCCCTACGAGCAGTACTTC
.	12	TRBJ2-2	.	TRBV24-1	CATSGRTGELFF	TGTGCCACCAGTGGACGCACCGGGGAGCTGTTTTTT
few	16	TRBJ2-7	.	TRBV6-2/TRBV6-3	CASSYSAGLYSYEQYF	TGTGCCAGCAGTTACAGTGCGGGTCTTTACTCCTACGAGCAGTACTTC
few	15	TRBJ2-3	TRBD1	TRBV10-1	CASSHPTGETDTQYF	TGCGCCAGCAGTCATCCCACAGGGGAAACAGATACGCAGTATTTT
.	14	TRBJ2-7	.	TRBV20-1	CSANPQTTSYEQYF	TGCAGTGCAAATCCCCAAACAACCTCCTACGAGCAGTACTTC
.	15	TRBJ1-6	.	TRBV6-5	CASSLSDRRLSPLHF	TGTGCCAGCAGTTTGAGTGATAGAAGACTTTCACCCCTCCACTTT
few	14	TRBJ2-7	.	TRBV7-2	CASSLEFGTYEQYF	TGTGCCAGCAGCTTAGAGTTTGGGACTTACGAGCAGTACTTC
.	13	TRBJ2-1	.	TRBV3-1	CASSLGGQAGEFF	TGTGCCAGCAGCCTCGGGGGGCAGGCGGGGGAGTTCTTC
.	13	TRBJ2-2	TRBD1	TRBV20-1	CSASLQGNGELFF	TGCAGTGCTAGTCTACAGGGGAACGGGGAGCTGTTTTTT
few	13	TRBJ2-5	.	TRBV20-1	CSAEKRTQETQYF	TGCAGTGCAGAAAAGCGGACACAAGAGACCCAGTACTTC
.	13	TRBJ2-1	.	TRBV7-9	CASRFDSYNEQFF	TGTGCCAGCAGATTCGACAGTTACAATGAGCAGTTCTTC
few	15	TRBJ2-7	.	TRBV6-1	CASSVRGGQNYEQYF	TGTGCCAGCAGCGTAAGGGGGGGGCAAAACTACGAGCAGTACTTC
.	13	TRBJ2-4	.	TRBV2	CASRIGPSNIQYF	TGTGCCAGCAGAATCGGACCTTCGAACATTCAGTACTTC
.	14	TRBJ2-3	.	TRBV7-2	CASSLNPGADTQYF	TGTGCCAGCAGCCTGAACCCCGGCGCAGATACGCAGTATTTT
few	15	TRBJ2-6	.	TRBV4-2	CASSQDNVGANVLTF	TGTGCCAGCAGCCAGGATAACGTTGGAGCCAACGTCCTGACTTTC
.	16	TRBJ2-7	.	TRBV14	CASSPLFGAGSYEQYF	TGTGCCAGCAGCCCGTTGTTTGGGGCAGGGTCCTACGAGCAGTACTTC
.	17	TRBJ2-3	TRBD2	TRBV10-2	CASSESGLAGVSDTQYF	TGCGCCAGCAGTGAGTCGGGACTAGCGGGAGTATCAGATACGCAGTATTTT
few	15	TRBJ2-7	TRBD1	TRBV28	CASRPTGRKSYEQYF	TGTGCCAGCAGGCCGACAGGGCGGAAATCCTACGAGCAGTACTTC
few	16	TRBJ2-2	.	TRBV15	CATSRARIDTTGELFF	TGTGCCACCAGCAGAGCGAGAATTGACACTACCGGGGAGCTGTTTTTT
few	15	TRBJ2-3	.	TRBV10-3	CAIGDGPREGDTQYF	TGTGCCATCGGGGACGGGCCCCGTGAGGGAGATACGCAGTATTTT
few	15	TRBJ1-4	.	TRBV9	CASSAGDRAHEKLFF	TGTGCCAGCAGCGCCGGGGACCGAGCACATGAAAAACTGTTTTTT
few	14	TRBJ1-1	.	TRBV4-1	CASSQVGVNTEAFF	TGCGCCAGCAGCCAAGTCGGTGTGAACACTGAAGCTTTCTTT
.	14	TRBJ2-3	.	TRBV5-1	CASSKGQRTDTQYF	TGCGCCAGCTCAAAGGGGCAGCGCACAGATACGCAGTATTTT
few	16	TRBJ2-2	TRBD1	TRBV7-2	CASSSGQGRPTGELFF	TGTGCCAGCAGCTCCGGACAGGGGAGGCCCACCGGGGAGCTGTTTTTT
few	15	TRBJ2-6	.	TRBV6-1	CASTIRFSGANVLTF	TGTGCCAGCACTATAAGGTTCTCTGGGGCCAACGTCCTGACTTTC
few	16	TRBJ2-5	.	TRBV5-1	CASSLGGRSIQETQYF	TGCGCCAGCAGCTTGGGAGGCAGGAGTATCCAAGAGACCCAGTACTTC
few	13	TRBJ2-5	.	TRBV20-1	CSALGGSSETQYF	TGCAGTGCTCTTGGGGGATCGAGTGAGACCCAGTACTTC
.	14	TRBJ2-7	.	TRBV25-1	CASSDRGVSYEQYF	TGTGCCAGCAGTGACAGGGGAGTCTCCTACGAGCAGTACTTC
.	15	TRBJ1-5	.	TRBV15	CATSRDPRGRQPQHF	TGTGCCACCAGCAGAGATCCCCGGGGTAGGCAGCCCCAGCATTTT
.	13	TRBJ2-7	.	TRBV6-1	CASSRTETYEQYF	TGTGCCAGCAGTCGGACGGAGACCTACGAGCAGTACTTC
many	14	TRBJ1-2	.	TRBV11-2	CASSLEGTGRSYTF	TGTGCCAGCAGCTTAGAAGGGACGGGGCGAAGCTACACCTTC
.	15	TRBJ1-1	.	TRBV6-5	CASSPRGTGDTEAFF	TGTGCCAGCAGTCCCCGAGGAACAGGAGACACTGAAGCTTTCTTT
.	16	TRBJ1-1	TRBD1	TRBV4-1	CASSQTVGQGKTEAFF	TGCGCCAGCAGCCAGACAGTGGGACAGGGAAAAACTGAAGCTTTCTTT
.	12	TRBJ2-5	.	TRBV9	CASSVAFETQYF	TGTGCCAGCAGCGTAGCATTTGAGACCCAGTACTTC
few	15	TRBJ2-5	TRBD2	TRBV2	CASSGLAAIQETQYF	TGTGCCAGCAGTGGACTAGCGGCGATCCAAGAGACCCAGTACTTC
many	18	TRBJ2-6	.	TRBV4-1	CASSQPMTGSSGANVLTF	TGCGCCAGCAGCCAACCCATGACAGGATCCTCTGGGGCCAACGTCCTGACTTTC
.	11	TRBJ2-1	.	TRBV20-1	CSAREVYGQFF	TGCAGTGCTAGAGAGGTATACGGGCAGTTCTTC
many	15	TRBJ1-1	.	TRBV20-1	CSARAEQAGRAEAFF	TGCAGTGCTAGAGCGGAACAGGCGGGCAGGGCTGAAGCTTTCTTT
many	12	TRBJ2-5	.	TRBV29-1	CSVQRGLETQYF	TGCAGCGTTCAAAGGGGTCTTGAGACCCAGTACTTC
many	12	TRBJ1-6	.	TRBV29-1	CSASDGNSPLHF	TGCAGCGCTTCGGACGGGAATTCACCCCTCCACTTT
few	12	TRBJ2-7	.	TRBV2	CASSEGGSSEYF	TGTGCCAGCAGTGAAGGCGGTTCGAGCGAGTACTTC
few	15	TRBJ2-3	TRBD1	TRBV12-3/TRBV12-4	CASSRRTGGIDTQYF	TGTGCCAGCAGTCGGCGGACAGGGGGAATAGATACGCAGTATTTT